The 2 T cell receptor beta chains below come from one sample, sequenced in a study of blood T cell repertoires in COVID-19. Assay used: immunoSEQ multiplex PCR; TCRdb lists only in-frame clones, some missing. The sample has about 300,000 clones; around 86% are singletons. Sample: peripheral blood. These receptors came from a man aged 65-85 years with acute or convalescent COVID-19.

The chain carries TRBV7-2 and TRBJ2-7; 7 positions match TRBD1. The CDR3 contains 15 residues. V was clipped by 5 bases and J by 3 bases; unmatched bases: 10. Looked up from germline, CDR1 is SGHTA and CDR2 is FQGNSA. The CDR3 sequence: CASSPGQVQRYEQYF. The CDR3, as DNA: TGTGCCAGCAGCCCCGGACAGGTTCAACGCTACGAGCAGTACTTC.

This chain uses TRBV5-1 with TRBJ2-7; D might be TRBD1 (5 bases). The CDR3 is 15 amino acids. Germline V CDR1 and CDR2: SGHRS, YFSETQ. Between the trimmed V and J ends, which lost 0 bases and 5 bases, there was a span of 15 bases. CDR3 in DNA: TGCGCCAGCAGCTTGGCCCGGGCAGGGCGACACGAGCAGTACTTC. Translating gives CASSLARAGRHEQYF.